Below, one TCR beta chain is given with its context. This record belongs to a study of control samples from healthy donors and cancer patients. In germline, CDR1 is SNHLY, CDR2 FYNNEI. Trimming took 4 bases from V and 7 from J; bases not matched to a gene: 3. The CDR3 loop spans 14 amino acids. Sequencing used immunoSEQ multiplex PCR; TCRdb keeps in-frame clones, though not all of them. Altogether about 52,000 clones are present, over 85% being singletons, with the ten largest covering approximately 2.4%. The rearrangement links TRBV2 to TRBJ2-1, with TRBD1 matching over 11 bases. Sequencing was done on a sample of blood. The sequence was obtained from a man aged 25-45 years in good health. The CDR3 reads CASSGRDRGNEQFF. CDR3 nucleotide sequence: TGTGCCAGCAGTGGCCGGGACAGGGGGAATGAGCAGTTCTTC.